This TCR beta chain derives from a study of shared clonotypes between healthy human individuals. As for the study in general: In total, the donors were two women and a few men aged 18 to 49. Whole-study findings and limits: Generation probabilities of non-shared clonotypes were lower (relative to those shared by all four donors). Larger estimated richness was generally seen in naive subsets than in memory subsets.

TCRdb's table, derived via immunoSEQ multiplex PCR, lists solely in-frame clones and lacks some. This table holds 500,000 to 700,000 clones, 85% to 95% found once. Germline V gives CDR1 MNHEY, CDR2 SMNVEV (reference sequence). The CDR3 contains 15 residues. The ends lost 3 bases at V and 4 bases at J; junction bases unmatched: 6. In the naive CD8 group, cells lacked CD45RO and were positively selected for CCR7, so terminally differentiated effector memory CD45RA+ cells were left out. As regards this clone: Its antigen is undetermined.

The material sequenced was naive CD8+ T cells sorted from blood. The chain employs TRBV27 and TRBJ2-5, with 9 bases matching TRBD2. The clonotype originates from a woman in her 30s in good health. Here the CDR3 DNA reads TGTGCCAGCAGTTTGGTAGCGGGAGAAAGAGAGACCCAGTACTTC. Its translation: CASSLVAGERETQYF.